The clone carrying this TCR beta chain was seen a handful of times. No antigen is known for it. The CDR3 loop spans 17 amino acids. V lost 5 bases, J lost 4 bases, and 11 bases stayed unmatched. The V gene's germline CDR1 is DFQATT and CDR2 SNEGSKA (reference sequence). This sample was taken from a study of identical twins. The study's findings and limits: Donors were not followed over many years; analysis was cross-sectional. Weaker excess sharing between twins was seen in beta out-of-frame sequences.

Unique molecular identifiers were present on cDNA, and template switching added a universal primer site. TCRdb redid the calling of the 5' RACE reads with MiXCR, one entry per CDR3 protein. The sample shows about 200,000 distinct CDR3 sequences, about 11% of them seen only once. The chain recombines TRBV20-1 with TRBJ2-7; 16 positions match TRBD2. This clonotype originated in a middle-aged man in good health. What was sequenced was memory T cells sorted from blood. The CDR3 spells CSASGTSGRAWGYEQYF. The CDR3 DNA reads TGCAGTGCTTCCGGGACTAGCGGGAGGGCCTGGGGGTACGAGCAGTACTTC.